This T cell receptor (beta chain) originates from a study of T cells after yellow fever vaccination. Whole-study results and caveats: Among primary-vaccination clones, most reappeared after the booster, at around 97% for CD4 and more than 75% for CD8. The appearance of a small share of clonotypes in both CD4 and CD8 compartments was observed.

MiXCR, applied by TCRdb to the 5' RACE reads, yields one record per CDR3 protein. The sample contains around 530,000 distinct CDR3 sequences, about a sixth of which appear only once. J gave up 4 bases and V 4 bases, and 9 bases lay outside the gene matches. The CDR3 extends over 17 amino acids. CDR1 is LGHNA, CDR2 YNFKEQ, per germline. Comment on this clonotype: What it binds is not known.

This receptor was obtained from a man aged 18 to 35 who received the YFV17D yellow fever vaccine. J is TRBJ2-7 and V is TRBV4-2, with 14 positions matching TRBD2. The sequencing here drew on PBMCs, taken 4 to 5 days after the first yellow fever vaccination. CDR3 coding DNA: TGTGCCAGCAGCCTGAGACTAGCGGGGGGGACGCTTTACGAGCAGTACTTC. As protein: CASSLRLAGGTLYEQYF.